The clone carrying this TCR beta chain occurred many times. This entry belongs to a study of read filtering for tumor transcriptome and immune sequencing. From 400 to 450 ng of RNA, a library with molecular barcoded alpha/delta and beta/gamma adaptors was made. TCRdb fed the reads into MiXCR, producing one record per CDR3 protein. The table records 35,000 to 50,000 distinct CDR3 sequences, approximately 12% of them present only once. Per germline, CDR1 SEHNR and CDR2 FQNEAQ (reference sequence). The CDR3 contains 14 residues. V lost 3 bases to trimming and J lost 0 bases, with 8 bases between them. The TCR sequence derives from a donor at least 40 years old with multiple myeloma. V and J are TRBV7-9 and TRBJ2-5, with D perhaps given as TRBD1 or TRBD2 (5 bases each). The source material was a population of CD138-negative cells sorted from bone marrow. The chain's CDR3 is CASSFSGHQETQYF. CDR3 sequence (DNA): TGTGCCAGCAGCTTCTCGGGACACCAAGAGACCCAGTACTTC. Looking up the rest from reference TRBV7-9 and TRBJ2-5 gives the full variable domain: DTGVSQNPRHKITKRGQNVTFRCDPISEHNRLYWYRQTLGQGPEFLTYFQNEAQLEKSRLLSDRFSAERPKGSFSTLEIQRTEQGDSAMYLCASSFSGHQETQYFGPGTRLLVL.